Presented here are 30 T cell receptor beta chains from one specimen sequenced in a study of blood T cell repertoires in COVID-19. This table comes from immunoSEQ multiplex PCR, and its TCRdb copy is limited to in-frame clones, with some not included. The repertoire holds approximately 96,000 clones, 81% seen once, with about 11% in the top ten. Source material: peripheral blood. The receptor source for this set is a woman older than 75 with acute or convalescent COVID-19.

The gene calls are TRBV19 and TRBJ1-5; 9 positions match TRBD1. CDR1 and CDR2 (germline): LNHDA, SQIVND (reference sequence). This CDR3 has 15 residues. With 5 bases clipped from V and 1 base from J, the junction kept 3 bases outside the gene matches. The CDR3, as DNA: TGTGCCAGTAGTCCCGGGACAGGGAGCAATCAGCCCCAGCATTTT. Its protein product is CASSPGTGSNQPQHF.

V gene TRBV6-2 or TRBV6-3 combines with J gene TRBJ2-3; D possibly corresponds to TRBD1 (5 bases). The germline V gene has CDR1 MNHEY and CDR2 SVGEGT. Trimming removed 5 bases at V and 2 bases at J, with 11 bases between. CDR3 size: 14 residues. The CDR3 loop reads CASSGRQITDTQYF. In DNA form, the CDR3 reads TGTGCCAGCAGTGGCCGACAGATCACAGATACGCAGTATTTT.

V and J are TRBV7-3 and TRBJ2-1, with 15 bases matching TRBD2. The CDR3 length is 16 residues. V lost 5 bases and J lost 9; bases outside the gene matches: 8. Germline V gene sequence: CDR1 SGHTA, CDR2 FQGTGA. CDR3 in amino acids: CASSTNPGLAGGEQFF. As DNA, the CDR3 is TGTGCCAGCAGCACCAATCCGGGACTAGCGGGGGGTGAGCAGTTCTTC.

V and J are TRBV28 and TRBJ2-2; no definite D call. V was clipped by 4 bases and J by 6 bases, with 12 bases between them. CDR1 and CDR2 from the germline V gene are MDHEN and SYDVKM. This CDR3 has 14 residues. CDR3 in DNA: TGTGCCAGCAGTTACCCTAGGATCGCCGGGGAGCTGTTTTTT. Its protein product is CASSYPRIAGELFF. Drawing the rest from reference TRBV28 and TRBJ2-2, the complete variable domain is DVKVTQSSRYLVKRTGEKVFLECVQDMDHENMFWYRQDPGLGLRLIYFSYDVKMKEKGDIPEGYSVSREKKERFSLILESASTNQTSMYLCASSYPRIAGELFFGEGSRLTVL.

The gene calls are TRBV24-1 and TRBJ1-2, with 9 positions matching TRBD1. The ends lost 5 bases at V and 6 bases at J; junction bases unmatched: 6. The CDR3 runs to 14 residues. Germline V gives CDR1 KGHDR, CDR2 SFDVKD. This CDR3 is CATSAAGTGHGYTF. The CDR3 DNA reads as TGTGCCACCAGTGCCGCCGGGACAGGGCATGGCTACACCTTC.

This chain uses TRBV18 with TRBJ2-2, with 7 bases aligning to TRBD1. Trimming removed 1 base from V and 5 bases from J; junction bases left unmatched: 4. The germline V gene has CDR1 KGHSH and CDR2 LQKENI. The CDR3 contains 15 residues. The CDR3 DNA reads TGTGCCAGCTCACCACTGGCAGGGGGAACCGGGGAGCTGTTTTTT. This gives the protein CASSPLAGGTGELFF.

The chain uses TRBV21-1 and TRBJ1-3; the D call in the table, TRBD1, was not verified against the DNA. TRBV21-1 is reported as a pseudogene. This CDR3 is 16 amino acids long. The CDR3 DNA sequence: TGTGCCAGCAGCACGCTCACAGGGAGCTCTGGAAACACCATATATTTT. Encoded protein: CASSTLTGSSGNTIYF.

For this clone: The CDR3 ends on some other residue instead of the conserved phenylalanine or tryptophan, so this is likely a read error. The limits of the CDR3 on the DNA are not certain, so only TCRdb's listed CDR3 is given. The chain combines TRBV7-8 with TRBJ1-1. Ends included, the CDR3 has 14 residues. CDR1 is SGHVS, CDR2 FQNEAQ, per germline. The CDR3: CASSRDPGRRGMVV.

The chain links TRBV2 to TRBJ2-5; 8 nucleotides line up with TRBD2. The CDR3 loop spans 13 amino acids. Germline trimming cut 7 bases from V and 1 base from J; bases unmatched to any gene: 2. In germline, CDR1 is SNHLY, CDR2 FYNNEI. CDR3 sequence reads: CASTGGLQETQYF. For the CDR3, the DNA is TGTGCCAGCACGGGGGGGCTCCAAGAGACCCAGTACTTC.

CDR3 in DNA: TGTGCCAGCAGCTTGGGTCTCACCGGGGAGCTGTTTTTT. Protein: CASSLGLTGELFF. V and J are TRBV5-4 and TRBJ2-2; D unresolved. Per germline, CDR1 SGHNT and CDR2 YYREEE (reference sequence). Trimming took 0 bases from V and 4 from J, leaving 4 bases between them. This CDR3 has 13 amino acids. Full variable domain (remainder filled in from reference TRBV5-4 and TRBJ2-2): ETGVTQSPTHLIKTRGQQVTLRCSSQSGHNTVSWYQQALGQGPQFIFQYYREEENGRGNFPPRFSGLQFPNYSSELNVNALELDDSALYLCASSLGLTGELFFGEGSRLTVL.

The chain employs TRBV25-1 and TRBJ1-1; 12 nucleotides align to TRBD1. Trimming took 1 base from V and 4 from J; bases not matched to a gene: 7. Germline V gene data show CDR1 as MGHDK and CDR2 as SYGVNS. The CDR3 loop spans 17 amino acids. The CDR3: CASSEWGQGARGTEAFF. DNA of the CDR3: TGTGCCAGCAGTGAATGGGGACAGGGGGCTAGGGGCACTGAAGCTTTCTTT. Supplemented by reference TRBV25-1 and TRBJ1-1, the full variable domain reads EADIYQTPRYLVIGTGKKITLECSQTMGHDKMYWYQQDPGMELHLIHYSYGVNSTEKGDLSSESTVSRIRTEHFPLTLESARPSHTSQYLCASSEWGQGARGTEAFFGQGTRLTVV.

The V and J genes are TRBV5-1 and TRBJ2-2, with TRBD2 matching 9 bases. The CDR3 runs to 14 residues. Trimming at V came to 6 bases and at J to 1 base, leaving 1 base not matched to a gene. Germline V gene data show CDR1 as SGHRS and CDR2 as YFSETQ. The CDR3 protein is CASKRGENTGELFF. CDR3 sequence (DNA): TGCGCCAGCAAGCGGGGGGAGAACACCGGGGAGCTGTTTTTT.

The J gene is TRBJ2-1, the V gene TRBV24-1, with 7 bases that match TRBD2. The CDR3 consists of 16 residues. CDR1 and CDR2 (germline): KGHDR, SFDVKD. The V gene end was trimmed by 7 bases and the J gene end by 7 bases; junction bases not matched to a gene: 15. The CDR3 DNA sequence: TGTGCCACCAGCCATCTAGGGGAGGGGTCGAGGAATGAGCAGTTCTTC. Protein product: CATSHLGEGSRNEQFF.

The chain recombines TRBV28 with TRBJ2-4; unclear D gene. Germline V gene data show CDR1 as MDHEN and CDR2 as SYDVKM. The length of the CDR3 is 13 residues. V was clipped by 2 bases and J by 5 bases, with 7 bases between them. CDR3: CASSLITENIQYF. DNA for the CDR3: TGTGCCAGCAGTTTAATTACAGAAAACATTCAGTACTTC.

The chain is built from TRBV7-9 and TRBJ1-3, with D maybe TRBD1 (5 bases). The CDR3 runs to 15 residues. Per germline, CDR1 SEHNR and CDR2 FQNEAQ (reference sequence). Trimming took off 6 bases at V and 3 bases at J, with 15 bases between the two ends. The CDR3 protein is CASSNLGGIGNTIYF. The CDR3 bases are TGTGCCAGCAGTAACCTGGGGGGGATTGGAAACACCATATATTTT.

The chain carries TRBV7-8 and TRBJ1-4; 9 nucleotides agree with TRBD1. Germline V gene sequence: CDR1 SGHVS, CDR2 FQNEAQ. The CDR3 loop spans 16 amino acids. V dropped 5 bases and J dropped 8; count of bases not matched to a gene: 12. CDR3 region: CASSPRQGGIGEKLFF. CDR3 bases: TGTGCCAGCAGCCCACGACAGGGGGGGATAGGGGAAAAACTGTTTTTT.

This clone was found once. The rearrangement uses TRBV29-1 and TRBJ2-3; 10 bases are a match to TRBD2. This CDR3 is built from 14 residues. V was pared by 7 bases and J by 5 bases, with 9 bases of the junction left unmatched. Germline V gene sequence: CDR1 SQVTM, CDR2 ANQGSEA. CDR3 loop: CSGATGTSEDTQYF. For the CDR3, the DNA is TGCAGCGGGGCCACCGGGACTAGCGAAGATACGCAGTATTTT.

The chain uses TRBV5-4 and TRBJ2-3, with a possible D match to TRBD1 (5 bases). The CDR3 sequence is 15 residues long. CDR1 SGHNT and CDR2 YYREEE come from the germline V gene (reference sequence). Between the trimmed V and J ends, which lost 0 bases and 1 base, there was a span of 9 bases. CDR3 loop: CASSLEGRGTDTQYF. CDR3 DNA sequence: TGTGCCAGCAGCTTGGAGGGCAGGGGCACAGATACGCAGTATTTT.

The chain joins TRBV5-1 to TRBJ1-1; D possibly corresponds to TRBD1 (6 bases). The CDR3 runs 14 residues. CDR1 and CDR2 (germline): SGHRS, YFSETQ. The V end lost 4 bases, the J end lost 4 bases, and 14 bases lay between the germline ends. CDR3 bases: TGCGCCAGCAGCACCGAGGACAGCCTCACTGAAGCTTTCTTT. Residues: CASSTEDSLTEAFF.

This clone has a single count. The gene calls are TRBV5-6 and TRBJ1-6, with 10 bases aligning to TRBD1. Trimming removed 4 bases from V and 7 bases from J; junction bases left unmatched: 5. The CDR3 runs to 15 residues. Germline lookup yields CDR1 SGHDT and CDR2 YYEEEE. CDR3 DNA sequence: TGTGCCAGCAGCAGAGGACAGGGGGTCAATTCACCCCTCCACTTT. It is translated as CASSRGQGVNSPLHF.

The chain recombines TRBV10-3 with TRBJ2-3; TRBD1 matches at 8 bases. V shed 7 bases and J 5 bases; nucleotides not matched to a gene: 14. CDR3 size: 16 residues. Germline CDR1 and CDR2: ENHRY and SYGVKD. The CDR3 here is CAINRVRAGGKDTQYF. The CDR3 DNA follows: TGTGCCATCAATAGGGTCCGGGCAGGGGGCAAAGATACGCAGTATTTT.

For the CDR3, the DNA is TGTGCCAGCAGGGGAGGGAACACTGAAGCTTTCTTT. Translated, it gives CASRGGNTEAFF. V usage is TRBV14 and J usage is TRBJ1-1; D is unclear. Trimming pared 6 bases from V and 1 base from J, leaving 6 bases between. Germline CDR1 SGHDN, CDR2 FVKESK. CDR3 length: 12 residues.

The J gene is TRBJ1-2, the V gene TRBV5-4, with D possibly being TRBD1 (5 bases). The germline V gene encodes CDR1 SGHNT and CDR2 YYREEE (reference sequence). This CDR3 has 15 residues. Trimming shortened V by 4 bases and J by 4 bases, and 17 bases separated the two germline ends. CDR3 amino acids: CASSMQGVSSYGYTF. CDR3 DNA: TGTGCCAGCAGCATGCAGGGTGTTTCGTCCTATGGCTACACCTTC.

The V and J genes are TRBV19 and TRBJ2-2, with 7 bases lining up with TRBD1. After removal of 6 bases from V and 5 bases from J, the junction contained 9 bases not matched to a gene. The CDR3 covers 15 residues. Germline-derived CDR1 and CDR2 are LNHDA and SQIVND (reference sequence). The CDR3 DNA reads TGTGCCAGTAGGGTACAGGGGCCACTAACCGGGGAGCTGTTTTTT. Its translation is CASRVQGPLTGELFF.

The chain employs TRBV9 and TRBJ2-5; TRBD1 agrees at 7 bases. V was clipped by 0 bases and J by 5 bases; unmatched bases: 4. This CDR3 is built from 14 residues. Germline assignment: CDR1 SGDLS and CDR2 YYNGEE. The CDR3 loop is CASSVAGQVETQYF. In nucleotides, the CDR3 is TGTGCCAGCAGCGTAGCAGGACAGGTGGAGACCCAGTACTTC.

The sample holds one count of this clone. The chain has TRBV18 and TRBJ1-4; 8 nucleotides align to TRBD1. Germline V gives CDR1 KGHSH, CDR2 LQKENI. The CDR3 is 15 residues long. The trim removed 4 bases at V and 8 bases at J, leaving 9 bases unmatched. The CDR3 bases are TGTGCCAGCTCACTAGGCCAGGGGGCATTGGAAAAACTGTTTTTT. This translates into CASSLGQGALEKLFF.

The chain couples TRBV5-6 to TRBJ2-7; the match to TRBD1 covers 7 bases. Germline CDR1 reads SGHDT; CDR2 reads YYEEEE. The V gene end was trimmed by 6 bases and the J gene end by 1 base; junction bases not matched to a gene: 4. The CDR3 spans 13 residues. CDR3 in amino acids: CASNRGSSYEQYV. The CDR3 DNA reads TGTGCCAGCAACAGGGGTTCGTCCTACGAGCAGTACGTC.

V is TRBV29-1 and J is TRBJ1-2; perhaps TRBD1 as D (6 bases). CDR3 length: 13 residues. Trimming cost V 1 base and J 3 bases, with 9 bases left between them. Germline CDR1 reads SQVTM; CDR2 reads ANQGSEA. The CDR3 here is CSVEGTVDYGYTF. CDR3 DNA sequence: TGCAGCGTTGAAGGGACAGTAGACTATGGCTACACCTTC.

The chain is built from TRBV18 and TRBJ1-2, with D maybe TRBD1 (6 bases). CDR1 is KGHSH, CDR2 LQKENI, per germline. This CDR3 comprises 15 residues. The V and J ends lost 0 bases and 1 base respectively, with 9 bases between them. The CDR3 DNA reads as TGTGCCAGCTCACCACCAAGCAGGGGTAACTATGGCTACACCTTC. It is translated as CASSPPSRGNYGYTF.

With regard to this clone: The identical CDR3 is also encoded by other nucleotide sequences in the sample. The chain carries TRBV11-3 and TRBJ2-2; 10 bases line up with TRBD2. After removal of 1 base from V and 2 bases from J, the junction contained 4 bases not matched to a gene. Germline V gene data show CDR1 as SGHNT and CDR2 as YENEEA. This CDR3 spans 17 amino acids. The CDR3 coding sequence is TGTGCCAGCAGCTTAGGAGCGGGGGGGCCTAACACCGGGGAGCTGTTTTTT. As protein: CASSLGAGGPNTGELFF.